A selection of T cell receptor beta chains follows, all from one sample in a study of blood T cells in healthy people across ages. TCRdb analysed the 5' RACE reads with MiXCR anew, one entry per CDR3 protein. In the table there are 850,000 to 1,000,000 distinct CDR3 sequences, around 48% of which are singletons. Sequencing input: blood. The receptor source for this set is a man aged 30 to 45 in good health. Both conserved end residues are part of each CDR3. A D gene is named only where the DNA matches it firmly. Clone size, where shown, is once, few, many, or a class for clones that have expanded.

J gene: TRBJ2-1; V gene: TRBV3-1; D gene: .; clone size: few; CDR3 DNA: TGTGCCAGCAGCTCCCGGGGTAGCCTCGGGTACAATGAGCAGTTCTTC; CDR3 protein: CASSSRGSLGYNEQFF
J gene: TRBJ2-1; V gene: TRBV28; D gene: .; clone size: many; CDR3 DNA: TGTGCCAGCAGTTTAGAGAGTTACAATGAGCAGTTCTTC; CDR3 protein: CASSLESYNEQFF
J gene: TRBJ1-1; V gene: TRBV28; D gene: TRBD1; clone size: .; CDR3 DNA: TGTGCCAGCGGCCGGGACAGGGGGCTCGCGACTGAAGCTTTCTTT; CDR3 protein: CASGRDRGLATEAFF
J gene: TRBJ2-7; V gene: TRBV20-1; D gene: .; clone size: many; CDR3 DNA: TGCAGTGCCCACGGAGGGGACCATGGCGAGCAGTACTTC; CDR3 protein: CSAHGGDHGEQYF
J gene: TRBJ2-3; V gene: TRBV7-8; D gene: TRBD1; clone size: .; CDR3 DNA: TGTGCCAGCAGCTTAGTGGACAGGGGGTCAGATACGCAGTATTTT; CDR3 protein: CASSLVDRGSDTQYF
J gene: TRBJ1-1; V gene: TRBV4-1; D gene: TRBD1; clone size: few; CDR3 DNA: TGCGCCAGCAGCCAACCAAGGACAGGGAGGAACACTGAAGCTTTCTTT; CDR3 protein: CASSQPRTGRNTEAFF
J gene: TRBJ1-5; V gene: TRBV2; D gene: .; clone size: .; CDR3 DNA: TGTGCCAGCAGTACACGTCAGGGGTTCCGTACTAATCAGCCCCAGCATTTT; CDR3 protein: CASSTRQGFRTNQPQHF
J gene: TRBJ2-5; V gene: TRBV28; D gene: TRBD1; clone size: .; CDR3 DNA: TGTGCCAGCGAGTCTCGACAGGGACAAGAGACCCAGTACTTC; CDR3 protein: CASESRQGQETQYF
J gene: TRBJ1-2; V gene: TRBV6-6; D gene: TRBD1; clone size: many; CDR3 DNA: TGTGCCAGCAGTCGTGACAGGGCTAACTATGGCTACACCTTC; CDR3 protein: CASSRDRANYGYTF
J gene: TRBJ2-1; V gene: TRBV29-1; D gene: .; clone size: few; CDR3 DNA: TGCAGCGTCTGGACGGAGAGCTCCTACAATGAGCAGTTCTTC; CDR3 protein: CSVWTESSYNEQFF
J gene: TRBJ2-7; V gene: TRBV7-2; D gene: .; clone size: .; CDR3 DNA: TGTGCCAGCAGCATTTCGACTAGCTACGAGCAGTACTTC; CDR3 protein: CASSISTSYEQYF
J gene: TRBJ2-3; V gene: TRBV10-3; D gene: TRBD1; clone size: .; CDR3 DNA: TGTGCCATCAGTGTCGGACAGGGGGCTAGCACAGATACGCAGTATTTT; CDR3 protein: CAISVGQGASTDTQYF
J gene: TRBJ1-5; V gene: TRBV6-2/TRBV6-3; D gene: .; clone size: .; CDR3 DNA: TGTGCCAGCAGTTACTCGAGAGCAGGGAGTAATCAGCCCCAGCATTTT; CDR3 protein: CASSYSRAGSNQPQHF
J gene: TRBJ2-2; V gene: TRBV4-2; D gene: .; clone size: .; CDR3 DNA: TGTGCCAGCAGCCCTATTATAGTCTCCGGGGAGCTGTTTTTT; CDR3 protein: CASSPIIVSGELFF
J gene: TRBJ2-5; V gene: TRBV6-5; D gene: .; clone size: .; CDR3 DNA: TGTGCCAGCGGAGGTTCTCTCTACGAGCGGTACTTC; CDR3 protein: CASGGSLYERYF
J gene: TRBJ2-1; V gene: TRBV7-9; D gene: TRBD2; clone size: .; CDR3 DNA: TGTGCCAGCAGCTTAGATGGGACTAGCGCTCGAGAGCAGTTCTTC; CDR3 protein: CASSLDGTSAREQFF
J gene: TRBJ2-5; V gene: TRBV6-1; D gene: .; clone size: .; CDR3 DNA: TGTGCCAGCAGTATAGGGGGGGGTCCAGAGACCCAGTACTTC; CDR3 protein: CASSIGGGPETQYF
J gene: TRBJ2-2; V gene: TRBV5-1; D gene: .; clone size: .; CDR3 DNA: TGCGCCAGCAGCCTCCGGGCCCTCACGGGGAACACCGGGGAGCTGTTTTTT; CDR3 protein: CASSLRALTGNTGELFF
J gene: TRBJ2-7; V gene: TRBV27; D gene: TRBD1; clone size: many; CDR3 DNA: TGTGCCAGCAGTTTGGGACAGGGGGCCTCCTACGAGCAGTACTTC; CDR3 protein: CASSLGQGASYEQYF
J gene: TRBJ2-2; V gene: TRBV7-2; D gene: TRBD1; clone size: many; CDR3 DNA: TGTGCCAGCAGCTTCGAGACAGGGGGGAGCACCGGGGAGCTGTTTTTT; CDR3 protein: CASSFETGGSTGELFF
J gene: TRBJ2-4; V gene: TRBV30; D gene: TRBD2; clone size: .; CDR3 DNA: TGTGCCTGGAGGCGGACTAGCGGGGGGCAAAACATTCAGTACTTC; CDR3 protein: CAWRRTSGGQNIQYF
J gene: TRBJ1-6; V gene: TRBV7-2; D gene: .; clone size: few; CDR3 DNA: TGTGCCAGCAGCTTAGGGGGGAGCTCCTATAATTCACCCCTCCACTTT; CDR3 protein: CASSLGGSSYNSPLHF
J gene: TRBJ1-4; V gene: TRBV7-2; D gene: .; clone size: once; CDR3 DNA: TGTGCCAGCAGCTTAGCACTCCCTAATGAAAAACTGTTTTTT; CDR3 protein: CASSLALPNEKLFF
J gene: TRBJ2-1; V gene: TRBV12-3/TRBV12-4; D gene: TRBD1; clone size: few; CDR3 DNA: TGTGCCAGCAGTCAATCGACAGGGGGTCCTACCTACAATGAGCAGTTCTTC; CDR3 protein: CASSQSTGGPTYNEQFF
J gene: TRBJ2-2; V gene: TRBV5-1; D gene: .; clone size: .; CDR3 DNA: TGCGCCAGCAGCTTGGAAGCACAGGGAAACACCGGGGAGCTGTTTTTT; CDR3 protein: CASSLEAQGNTGELFF
J gene: TRBJ2-3; V gene: TRBV27; D gene: TRBD2; clone size: .; CDR3 DNA: TGTGCCAGCAGTCGAGCCCCGGGACTAGTTGGCGATACGCAGTATTTT; CDR3 protein: CASSRAPGLVGDTQYF
J gene: TRBJ2-5; V gene: TRBV10-3; D gene: .; clone size: .; CDR3 DNA: TGTGCCATCAGTGAGGACTTAAGACAAGAGACCCAGTACTTC; CDR3 protein: CAISEDLRQETQYF
J gene: TRBJ2-7; V gene: TRBV5-1; D gene: .; clone size: .; CDR3 DNA: TGCGCCAGCGCGATTGGAGGGGGTATGGACGAGCAGTACTTC; CDR3 protein: CASAIGGGMDEQYF
J gene: TRBJ2-7; V gene: TRBV6-5; D gene: TRBD2; clone size: .; CDR3 DNA: TGTGCCAGCAGTGCGGCGGGGGGGCGCGAGCAGTACTTC; CDR3 protein: CASSAAGGREQYF
J gene: TRBJ2-7; V gene: TRBV30; D gene: .; clone size: .; CDR3 DNA: TGTGCCTGGAGAGGGGACGCCATAGACGAGCAGTACTTC; CDR3 protein: CAWRGDAIDEQYF
J gene: TRBJ2-3; V gene: TRBV20-1; D gene: .; clone size: .; CDR3 DNA: TGCAGCGGACTGAACACAGATACGCAGTATTTT; CDR3 protein: CSGLNTDTQYF
J gene: TRBJ2-7; V gene: TRBV4-3; D gene: .; clone size: many; CDR3 DNA: TGCGCCAGCAGCCAAGATTTGAGCAGGTATCTCTACGAGCAGTACTTC; CDR3 protein: CASSQDLSRYLYEQYF
J gene: TRBJ2-1; V gene: TRBV7-2; D gene: TRBD2; clone size: few; CDR3 DNA: TGTGCCAGCAGCTCGCGTCTCAGCGGGGGGAGCTCCTACAATGAGCAGTTCTTC; CDR3 protein: CASSSRLSGGSSYNEQFF
J gene: TRBJ1-2; V gene: TRBV7-9; D gene: .; clone size: .; CDR3 DNA: TGTGCCAGCAGCTTAGATGGCAGGGCCCTTAACTATGGCTACACCTTC; CDR3 protein: CASSLDGRALNYGYTF
J gene: TRBJ2-5; V gene: TRBV5-1; D gene: TRBD1; clone size: .; CDR3 DNA: TGCGCCAGCAGCTCTCCAGGGGGATTGGAGACCCAGTACTTC; CDR3 protein: CASSSPGGLETQYF
J gene: TRBJ2-1; V gene: TRBV7-2; D gene: .; clone size: .; CDR3 DNA: TGTGCCAGCAGCTTCTCTAGGGCGTACAATGAGCAGTTCTTC; CDR3 protein: CASSFSRAYNEQFF
J gene: TRBJ1-2; V gene: TRBV6-2/TRBV6-3; D gene: .; clone size: .; CDR3 DNA: TGTGCCAGCAGCACTTCCCGGGACGCCTTCTATGGCTACACCTTT; CDR3 protein: CASSTSRDAFYGYTF
J gene: TRBJ1-2; V gene: TRBV4-1; D gene: .; clone size: .; CDR3 DNA: TGCGCCAGCAGCCACCTACAGGGTTGGAAGGAGGGCTACACCTTC; CDR3 protein: CASSHLQGWKEGYTF
J gene: TRBJ2-7; V gene: TRBV27; D gene: TRBD1; clone size: few; CDR3 DNA: TGTGCCAGCAGTTTAATCCGGACAGGGGAGCCCTACGAGCAGTACTTC; CDR3 protein: CASSLIRTGEPYEQYF
J gene: TRBJ1-2; V gene: TRBV20-1; D gene: .; clone size: .; CDR3 DNA: TGCAGTGCTAGACTAGGGCACTATGGCTACACCTTC; CDR3 protein: CSARLGHYGYTF
J gene: TRBJ2-1; V gene: TRBV11-2; D gene: TRBD1; clone size: .; CDR3 DNA: TGTGCCAGCAGCCGAGCCCCGGGACAGATCCACAATGAGCAGTTCTTC; CDR3 protein: CASSRAPGQIHNEQFF
J gene: TRBJ2-1; V gene: TRBV20-1; D gene: TRBD2; clone size: .; CDR3 DNA: TGCAGTGCTAGGGAAAGCGGGGGGCCGAACAATGAGCAGTTCTTC; CDR3 protein: CSARESGGPNNEQFF
J gene: TRBJ1-2; V gene: TRBV19; D gene: TRBD1; clone size: few; CDR3 DNA: TGTGCCAGTATGAGGACAGGGGGCTACACCTTC; CDR3 protein: CASMRTGGYTF
J gene: TRBJ2-7; V gene: TRBV7-8; D gene: TRBD1; clone size: .; CDR3 DNA: TGTGCCAGCAGGCGGACAGGGTTGGATGTCGGTGAGCAGTACTTC; CDR3 protein: CASRRTGLDVGEQYF
J gene: TRBJ1-6; V gene: TRBV14; D gene: .; clone size: .; CDR3 DNA: TGTGCCAGCAGTCTTTGGATCAATAATTCACCCCTCCACTTT; CDR3 protein: CASSLWINNSPLHF
J gene: TRBJ2-1; V gene: TRBV6-1; D gene: .; clone size: .; CDR3 DNA: TGTGCCAGCAGTGAGCGGACACCCTCCTACAATGAGCAGTTCTTC; CDR3 protein: CASSERTPSYNEQFF
J gene: TRBJ2-3; V gene: TRBV5-6; D gene: TRBD1; clone size: .; CDR3 DNA: TGTGCCACTCGACAGGGGGCGCGGGTCACAGATACGCAGTATTTT; CDR3 protein: CATRQGARVTDTQYF
J gene: TRBJ2-2; V gene: TRBV4-1; D gene: .; clone size: .; CDR3 DNA: TGCGCCAGCAGCGTTGGAGGGAGATATAACACCGGGGAGCTGTTTTTT; CDR3 protein: CASSVGGRYNTGELFF
J gene: TRBJ1-2; V gene: TRBV3-1; D gene: .; clone size: .; CDR3 DNA: TGTGCCAGCAGCCCTTTATCCGGAGCACCCAGAGATGGCTACACCTTC; CDR3 protein: CASSPLSGAPRDGYTF
J gene: TRBJ2-3; V gene: TRBV7-9; D gene: TRBD2; clone size: .; CDR3 DNA: TGTGCCAGCCACCTTCCGGGACTAGCGGGGGGTGAGGCAGATACGCAGTATTTT; CDR3 protein: CASHLPGLAGGEADTQYF
J gene: TRBJ1-5; V gene: TRBV6-1; D gene: .; clone size: .; CDR3 DNA: TGTGCCAGCAGTGAGGGCCACACACGGCAGCCCCAGCATTTT; CDR3 protein: CASSEGHTRQPQHF
J gene: TRBJ2-2; V gene: TRBV7-2; D gene: TRBD2; clone size: .; CDR3 DNA: TGTGCCAGCGCTCGCCCCGGTAGCGGGGTTTCCGGGGAGCTGTTTTTT; CDR3 protein: CASARPGSGVSGELFF
J gene: TRBJ2-3; V gene: TRBV3-1; D gene: TRBD2; clone size: .; CDR3 DNA: TGTGCCAGCAGCCAAGACAGGATTAGCGGGGGGGATACGCAGTATTTT; CDR3 protein: CASSQDRISGGDTQYF
J gene: TRBJ1-2; V gene: TRBV2; D gene: .; clone size: .; CDR3 DNA: TGTGGGGTCGGAACGGATGGCTACACCTTC; CDR3 protein: CGVGTDGYTF
J gene: TRBJ2-5; V gene: TRBV7-9; D gene: .; clone size: .; CDR3 DNA: TGTGCCAGCAGCGATCCGGGTGGAGTCCAAGAGACCCAGTACTTC; CDR3 protein: CASSDPGGVQETQYF
J gene: TRBJ2-3; V gene: TRBV12-3/TRBV12-4; D gene: .; clone size: .; CDR3 DNA: TGTGCCAGCAGTGTATCCCTGGGGAGAAGCACAGATATGCAGTATTTT; CDR3 protein: CASSVSLGRSTDMQYF
J gene: TRBJ1-3; V gene: TRBV20-1; D gene: .; clone size: .; CDR3 DNA: TGCAGTGCCAGCGGCGACCAAGGAACTGGAAACACCATATATTTT; CDR3 protein: CSASGDQGTGNTIYF
J gene: TRBJ2-1; V gene: TRBV12-3/TRBV12-4; D gene: TRBD2; clone size: .; CDR3 DNA: TGTGCCAGCAGTCCTCAGAGAGCGGGGGGTATCAATGAGCAGTTCTTC; CDR3 protein: CASSPQRAGGINEQFF
J gene: TRBJ2-7; V gene: TRBV7-2; D gene: TRBD2; clone size: .; CDR3 DNA: TGTGCCAGCAGCTCTTTTCTAGCGGGAGTCGACGAGCAGTACTTC; CDR3 protein: CASSSFLAGVDEQYF